In this sample, the clone carrying this T cell receptor (beta chain) turned up a few times. Its antigen is still unknown. Trimming took 3 bases from V and 7 from J; bases not matched to a gene: 10. Germline V gene lookup returns CDR1 MGHRA and CDR2 YSYEKL. The CDR3 extends over 18 amino acids. TCRdb re-analysed the 5' RACE reads in MiXCR, keeping a single row per CDR3 protein. The repertoire holds about 340,000 distinct CDR3 sequences, 8.7% seen once, with 15% to 20% in the top ten. These data come from a study of T cells after yellow fever vaccination. Study-wide points: A weaker secondary response peaked on day 5, the primary on day 15. FACS-sorted repertoires could contain abundant clonotypes contaminating from the bulk population. Most clones from primary vaccination resurfaced after the booster (approximately 95% CD4, around 91% CD8).

The clonotype originates from a man younger than 35 who received the YFV17D yellow fever vaccine. This sequence joins TRBV4-1 and TRBJ2-2, with TRBD2 matching over 14 bases. Sequencing was performed on PBMCs, taken on the day of the first yellow fever vaccination. In DNA form, the CDR3 reads TGCGCCAGCAGCCAGAATCAGGGACTAGCGGGGGACGACGGGGAGCTGTTTTTT. Its protein is CASSQNQGLAGDDGELFF.